This passage covers 32 T cell receptor beta chains from one sample sequenced in a study of graft-versus-host responses after intestinal transplantation (dated by TCRdb to about 2021). The sample's time point label, in plain terms: cells obtained before transplantation from donor or recipient. Library preparation used the immunoSEQ multiplex PCR assay. TCRdb provides this immuneACCESS table in a form limited to in-frame rearrangements. Some clones are lacking; in checked studies, under half of them reflect an unresolved V gene, and why the rest are absent is not known. The sample table lists about 50,000 clones, about four fifths of them with a count of one. Jointly, the top ten make up around 0.5% of the sample. No antigen has been identified for these receptors. The material was unstimulated CD4+ T cells sorted from spleen or lymph node cells, obtained before transplant. The receptors come from a human donor who was the organ donor for an intestinal transplant.

The chain recombines TRBV7-7 with TRBJ2-7; D gene uncertain. The V end lost 1 base, the J end lost 3 bases, and 7 bases lay between the germline ends. Germline V lookup: CDR1 SSHAT, CDR2 FNYEAQ (reference sequence). CDR3 length: 13 amino acids. CDR3 amino acids: CASSLGPDYEQYF. CDR3 DNA sequence: TGTGCCAGCAGCTTAGGTCCCGACTACGAGCAGTACTTC.

This clone has just one count. In DNA, the CDR3 is TGTGCCAGCAGCAAAGTGTTTGGGGTAGATAGGTCAGATACGCAGTATTTT. Translating it yields CASSKVFGVDRSDTQYF. V usage is TRBV21-1 and J usage is TRBJ2-3. TRBV21-1 is marked as a pseudogene. This CDR3 is 17 amino acids long.

The chain employs TRBV7-9 and TRBJ1-1; D is undetermined. Germline lookup yields CDR1 SEHNR and CDR2 FQNEAQ (reference sequence). The CDR3 has 13 residues. V dropped 1 base and J dropped 2 bases, with 5 bases sitting between them. The DNA for the CDR3 is TGTGCCAGCAGCTTAGGGCACAACACTGAAGCTTTCTTT. This encodes CASSLGHNTEAFF.

The V gene is TRBV13, the J gene TRBJ2-7; 9 nucleotides agree with TRBD2. Germline CDR1 and CDR2: PRHDT and FYEKMQ (reference sequence). This CDR3 has 14 amino acids. Trimming cost V 8 bases and J 1 base; bases outside gene matches: 6. The CDR3 spells CASARLAGSYEQYF. Here the CDR3 DNA reads TGTGCCAGCGCCCGGCTAGCGGGGTCCTACGAGCAGTACTTC.

Only a few counts were recorded for this clone. The gene calls are TRBV6-5 and TRBJ1-3; 9 positions match TRBD1. The V gene end was trimmed by 6 bases and the J gene end by 0 bases; junction bases not matched to a gene: 3. The CDR3 is 15 residues long. Germline V gene data show CDR1 as MNHEY and CDR2 as SVGAGI. CDR3 in amino acids: CASRPDRGSGNTIYF. In DNA form, the CDR3 reads TGTGCCAGCAGACCGGACAGGGGCTCTGGAAACACCATATATTTT.

V gene TRBV7-9 combines with J gene TRBJ1-2; no clear D. The V end was cut by 1 base, the J end by 5 bases, with 5 bases between. Germline V CDR1 and CDR2: SEHNR, FQNEAQ (reference sequence). CDR3 length: 12 residues. The CDR3 protein is CASSLGQYGYTF. The CDR3, as DNA: TGTGCCAGCAGCTTAGGACAATATGGCTACACCTTC.

This chain connects TRBV2 to TRBJ2-3; 9 bases agree with TRBD2. Trimming cost V 4 bases and J 0 bases; bases outside gene matches: 8. The CDR3 spans 17 residues. Germline CDR1 SNHLY, CDR2 FYNNEI. The CDR3 DNA reads as TGTGCCAGCAGTGGAACCAGCGGGAGGTTCAGCACAGATACGCAGTATTTT. It yields the protein CASSGTSGRFSTDTQYF.

V is TRBV5-5 and J is TRBJ1-3, with TRBD1 identical over 12 bases. The CDR3 has 16 amino acids. Germline V gene data show CDR1 as SGHKS and CDR2 as YYEKEE (reference sequence). The ends lost 4 bases at V and 4 bases at J; junction bases unmatched: 6. CDR3 sequence reads: CASSISGTGGGNTIYF. Written as DNA, the CDR3 is TGTGCCAGCAGCATCTCCGGGACAGGGGGCGGAAACACCATATATTTT.

The rearrangement uses TRBV25-1 and TRBJ1-2; no definite D call. The CDR3 sequence is 12 residues long. The V end lost 7 bases, the J end lost 3 bases, and 9 bases lay between the germline ends. Germline V gene data show CDR1 as MGHDK and CDR2 as SYGVNS. The CDR3 DNA follows: TGTGCCAGCAAGAAAAAGCACTATGGCTACACCTTC. Translating it yields CASKKKHYGYTF.

This chain links TRBV18 with TRBJ2-2; D not certain. The ends were cut back, 0 bases at V and 0 bases at J, with 2 bases in the middle. The CDR3 is 14 amino acids. CDR1 is KGHSH and CDR2 is LQKENI in the germline V gene. CDR3 region: CASSPPTNTGELFF. In nucleotides, the CDR3 is TGTGCCAGCTCACCACCGACGAACACCGGGGAGCTGTTTTTT.

The chain links TRBV21-1 to TRBJ2-2; TRBD1, as called in the table, went unchecked against the DNA. TRBV21-1 represents a pseudogene. This CDR3 spans 14 amino acids. CDR3 amino acids: CASSSRTVPGELFF. The CDR3 bases are TGTGCCAGCAGCTCCCGGACAGTCCCCGGGGAGCTGTTTTTT.

J is TRBJ2-7 and V is TRBV4-3, with D possibly TRBD1 on 5 matching bases. V lost 4 bases and J lost 4, with 11 bases in between. Germline CDR1 is LGHNA and CDR2 is YSLEER. This CDR3 comprises 13 residues. Written as DNA, the CDR3 is TGCGCCAGCAGCCCTCTAAGGGGATACGAGCAGTACTTC. It codes for CASSPLRGYEQYF.

The chain uses TRBV30 and TRBJ2-5; TRBD1 aligns across 9 bases. V dropped 2 bases and J dropped 7; count of bases not matched to a gene: 11. Germline V lookup: CDR1 GTSNPN, CDR2 SVGIG (reference sequence). The CDR3 extends over 15 amino acids. CDR3 coding DNA: TGTGCCTGGAGTTATTTAACAGGGGGCGCCAGGACCCAGTACTTC. Amino acids: CAWSYLTGGARTQYF.

This chain links TRBV6-6 with TRBJ2-7; no definite D call. The CDR3 runs 13 residues. Trimming left V 7 bases short and J 2 bases short, with 12 bases between. Germline assignment: CDR1 MNHNY and CDR2 SVGAGI (reference sequence). The CDR3 coding sequence is TGTGCCAGCATCAGCGAGCCGCCCTACGAGCAGTACTTC. Amino acids: CASISEPPYEQYF.

The chain combines TRBV2 with TRBJ2-3, with D uncertain. The CDR3 is 14 amino acids. The V gene's germline CDR1 is SNHLY and CDR2 FYNNEI. V lost 6 bases to trimming and J lost 4 bases, with 14 bases between them. This CDR3 is CASRAPPGADTQYF. Here the CDR3 DNA reads TGTGCCAGCAGAGCGCCCCCCGGAGCAGATACGCAGTATTTT.

This sequence joins TRBV7-9 and TRBJ2-3, with 10 positions matching TRBD2. CDR1 is SEHNR and CDR2 is FQNEAQ in the germline V gene (reference sequence). This CDR3 contains 15 residues. The V gene end was trimmed by 1 base and the J gene end by 6 bases; junction bases not matched to a gene: 4. CDR3 DNA: TGTGCCAGCAGCTTAGAGCGGGGGGGTCCGGATACGCAGTATTTT. Translated: CASSLERGGPDTQYF.

This clone showed up just once. CDR3 sequence (DNA): TGTGCCAGCAGTTACGGCAGGTCCTATGGCTACACCTTC. The encoded protein is CASSYGRSYGYTF. The chain employs TRBV6-5 and TRBJ1-2; no definite D call. Germline V gene lookup returns CDR1 MNHEY and CDR2 SVGAGI. The CDR3 contains 13 residues. Trimming took 2 bases from V and 4 from J, leaving 8 bases between them.

The chain combines TRBV30 with TRBJ2-5, with unresolved D. CDR1 GTSNPN and CDR2 SVGIG come from the germline V gene (reference sequence). CDR3 length: 14 residues. Trimming stripped 0 bases from V and 6 bases from J, with 14 bases between. The CDR3, as DNA: TGTGCCTGGAGTGTGGTGGGGTGGCTTCAGACCCAGTACTTC. Protein product: CAWSVVGWLQTQYF.

This clone has just one count. This CDR3 reads CASSLQGAQPQHF. As DNA, the CDR3 is TGTGCCAGCAGCTTACAGGGGGCTCAGCCCCAGCATTTT. The V call is TRBV5-8, the J call TRBJ1-5; TRBD1 agrees at 9 bases. J lost 6 bases, V lost 2 bases, and 0 bases had no gene match. Germline CDR1 and CDR2: SGHTS and YDEGEE. The CDR3 has 13 residues.

The chain links TRBV29-1 to TRBJ2-3, with 8 positions matching TRBD1. Germline V gene sequence: CDR1 SQVTM, CDR2 ANQGSEA. There are 13 residues in the CDR3. J lost 2 bases, V lost 4 bases, and 2 bases had no gene match. The CDR3 spells CSVGDRYTDTQYF. CDR3 coding DNA: TGCAGCGTTGGGGACAGGTACACAGATACGCAGTATTTT.

This clone came up a few times. The CDR3 protein is CASSVERGEQFF. The CDR3 DNA reads TGTGCCAGCAGCGTAGAGAGAGGGGAGCAGTTCTTC. This sequence joins TRBV9 and TRBJ2-1, with a weak D call TRBD2 (5 bases). V lost 0 bases, J lost 10 bases, and 8 bases lay in between. The CDR3 spans 12 residues. The germline V gene has CDR1 SGDLS and CDR2 YYNGEE.

V is TRBV18 and J is TRBJ2-2, with D unclear. Trimming cost V 2 bases and J 2 bases, with 3 bases left between them. The length of the CDR3 is 13 residues. Germline V lookup: CDR1 KGHSH, CDR2 LQKENI. The CDR3 sequence is CASSPVNTGELFF. DNA of the CDR3: TGTGCCAGCTCACCAGTAAACACCGGGGAGCTGTTTTTT.

The chain joins TRBV9 to TRBJ2-1, with 13 positions matching TRBD2. V was pared by 0 bases and J by 4 bases, with 1 base of the junction left unmatched. CDR1 and CDR2 from the germline V gene are SGDLS and YYNGEE. This CDR3 region has 16 residues. This CDR3 reads CASSVGLAGGYNEQFF. CDR3 bases: TGTGCCAGCAGCGTAGGACTAGCGGGAGGTTACAATGAGCAGTTCTTC.

This clone was observed a few times. The chain links TRBV6-5 to TRBJ2-5; the match to TRBD2 covers 9 bases. The DNA end is a closer match to TRBJ2-7, so the J assignment may be wrong. This CDR3 region has 15 residues. Germline-derived CDR1 and CDR2 are MNHEY and SVGAGI. The CDR3 loop is CASSYRVAGANEQYF. Here the CDR3 DNA reads TGTGCCAGCAGTTACCGGGTAGCGGGAGCCAACGAGCAGTACTTC.

The V call is TRBV4-2, the J call TRBJ1-2; D gene unclear. This CDR3 spans 15 amino acids. The ends were cut back, 0 bases at V and 2 bases at J, with 10 bases in the middle. Per the germline V gene, CDR1 is LGHNA and CDR2 is YNFKEQ. The CDR3 DNA follows: TGTGCCAGCAGCCAAGATGGGCATCCCAACTATGGCTACACCTTC. Encoded protein: CASSQDGHPNYGYTF.

The chain uses TRBV4-2 and TRBJ2-3, with a tentative D call TRBD2 (5 bases). CDR1 and CDR2 from the germline V gene are LGHNA and YNFKEQ. CDR3 size: 14 residues. V was trimmed by 1 base and J by 0 bases, leaving 5 bases between them. In nucleotides, the CDR3 is TGTGCCAGCAGCCAAGGGACTAGCACAGATACGCAGTATTTT. Its protein product is CASSQGTSTDTQYF.

This sequence joins TRBV11-3 and TRBJ1-5; D possibly corresponds to TRBD1 (5 bases). The germline gives CDR1 SGHNT, CDR2 YENEEA. Trimming left V 0 bases short and J 1 base short, with 7 bases between. The CDR3 runs to 15 residues. In nucleotides, the CDR3 is TGTGCCAGCAGCTTAGATCGGGGCAGCAATCAGCCCCAGCATTTT. Amino acids: CASSLDRGSNQPQHF.

The V and J genes are TRBV7-9 and TRBJ2-1, with D tentatively TRBD2 (6 bases). Deletions cut 2 bases from V and 1 base from J, with 9 bases between. Germline CDR1 and CDR2: SEHNR and FQNEAQ (reference sequence). The length of the CDR3 is 15 residues. The CDR3 nucleotides read TGTGCCAGCAGCTTACGGGACTCTTCCTACAATGAGCAGTTCTTC. The encoded protein is CASSLRDSSYNEQFF. Using reference TRBV7-9 and TRBJ2-1 for the parts outside the CDR3, the full variable domain is DTGVSQNPRHKITKRGQNVTFRCDPISEHNRLYWYRQTLGQGPEFLTYFQNEAQLEKSRLLSDRFSAERPKGSFSTLEIQRTEQGDSAMYLCASSLRDSSYNEQFFGPGTRLTVL.

The chain is built from TRBV6-5 and TRBJ1-4; D ambiguous. The length of the CDR3 is 14 residues. CDR1 is MNHEY, CDR2 SVGAGI, per germline. V was pared by 8 bases and J by 8 bases, with 18 bases between. Here the CDR3 reads CASCSAALREKLFF. CDR3 nucleotide sequence: TGTGCCAGCTGTTCGGCAGCCCTTCGGGAAAAACTGTTTTTT.

This sequence joins TRBV6-5 and TRBJ1-1; 7 bases match TRBD1. CDR1 is MNHEY and CDR2 is SVGAGI in the germline V gene. The CDR3 extends over 14 amino acids. The V and J ends lost 1 base and 1 base, in that order; junction bases with no gene match: 0. CDR3 in DNA: TGTGCCAGCAGTTACTGGACAGGGAACACTGAAGCTTTCTTT. Protein: CASSYWTGNTEAFF.

V usage is TRBV28 and J usage is TRBJ1-1, with D uncertain. Per germline, CDR1 MDHEN and CDR2 SYDVKM. The V gene lost 5 bases and the J gene lost 0 bases, with 13 bases spanning the gap. The CDR3 has 15 amino acids. The CDR3 loop reads CASSTASTMNTEAFF. In DNA form, the CDR3 reads TGTGCCAGCAGTACAGCTTCCACCATGAACACTGAAGCTTTCTTT. Based on the CDR3 plus reference TRBV28 and TRBJ1-1, the full variable domain is DVKVTQSSRYLVKRTGEKVFLECVQDMDHENMFWYRQDPGLGLRLIYFSYDVKMKEKGDIPEGYSVSREKKERFSLILESASTNQTSMYLCASSTASTMNTEAFFGQGTRLTVV.

The chain couples TRBV5-1 to TRBJ2-7; D is perhaps TRBD1 (6 bases). CDR1 SGHRS and CDR2 YFSETQ come from the germline V gene. Trimming stripped 2 bases from V and 7 bases from J, with 16 bases between. CDR3 length: 14 amino acids. CDR3 coding DNA: TGCGCCAGCAGCTTTGGGGGCCCTTTAGTGGAGCAGTACTTC. Translated: CASSFGGPLVEQYF.